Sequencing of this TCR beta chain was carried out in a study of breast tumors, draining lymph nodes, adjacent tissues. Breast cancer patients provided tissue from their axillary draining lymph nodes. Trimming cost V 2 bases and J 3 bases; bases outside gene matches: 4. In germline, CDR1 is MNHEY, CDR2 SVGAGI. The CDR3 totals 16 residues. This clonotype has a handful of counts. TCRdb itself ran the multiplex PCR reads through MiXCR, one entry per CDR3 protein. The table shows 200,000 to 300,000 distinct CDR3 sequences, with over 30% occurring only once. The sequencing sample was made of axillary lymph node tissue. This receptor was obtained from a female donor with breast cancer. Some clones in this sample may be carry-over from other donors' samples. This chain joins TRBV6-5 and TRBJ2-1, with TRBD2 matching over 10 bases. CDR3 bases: TGTGCCAGCAGTTACAGAACTAGCGGGATCTACAATGAGCAGTTCTTC. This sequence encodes CASSYRTSGIYNEQFF.